This record looks at one TCR beta chain sequence and its context. The data were taken from a study of blood T cell repertoires in COVID-19. As for the study in general: T cells, B-cell-depleted T cells, or PBMCs provided the cDNA or gDNA that served as material.

Clinical history as reported by participants underpinned cohort assignment. Recovery among Cohort 3 donors was established by two negative PCRs, clearance, or symptom resolution. Profiled with immunoSEQ multiplex PCR; TCRdb holds only in-frame clones, not every one. The sample includes roughly 170,000 clones, approximately 80% seen only once; the top ten take roughly 12%. Trimming left V 8 bases short and J 1 base short, with 14 bases between. CDR3 length: 14 residues. Germline values: CDR1 LNHDA, CDR2 SQIVND (reference sequence). The rearrangement joins TRBV19 to TRBJ1-1; D is perhaps TRBD1 (6 bases). This TCR was sampled from a man in his forties or fifties who had recovered from COVID-19. The sequenced material came from PBMCs or T cells enriched from blood (not recorded which). CDR3 DNA sequence: TGTGCCAGTGCCCGAGGACAGAGGAACACTGAAGCTTTCTTT. Translation gives CASARGQRNTEAFF.